These 6 T cell receptor beta chains originate from one sample sequenced in a study of blood T cell repertoires in COVID-19 (dated by TCRdb to the early 2020s). Library method: the immunoSEQ multiplex PCR assay. Sourced from immuneACCESS, this table was stored by TCRdb with only in-frame sequences that have V and J called. A share of the clones is absent; for the studies checked, an unresolved V gene accounts for under half, and the remainder has no known explanation. Counted in this sample were roughly 29,000 clones; over 75% of them appeared once. 28% of the sample is held by the ten biggest clonotypes. The sequenced material came from peripheral blood. These receptors all come from a woman at least 80 years old with COVID-19, enrolled during active disease.

On this clone: No DNA is shown, since the ends of the CDR3 on it are uncertain; the CDR3 is the one TCRdb lists. This chain uses TRBV7-9 with TRBJ1-5; the table's D call, TRBD1, has no DNA check behind it. Germline V gene data show CDR1 as SEHNR and CDR2 as FQNEAQ (reference sequence). The CDR3 length equals 15 residues, ends included. The CDR3 sequence is CASSFGTGANREVFF.

The genes are TRBV10-1 and TRBJ2-7; D gene ambiguous. V shed 7 bases and J shed 3 bases, with 13 bases lying between them. This CDR3 is 13 amino acids long. Germline V gene data show CDR1 as WNHNN and CDR2 as SYGVQD (reference sequence). For the CDR3, the DNA is TGCGCCAGCAACATGCCATATGACTACGAGCAGTACTTC. Residues: CASNMPYDYEQYF.

The DNA of the CDR3 is TGTGCCAGCACACCACAGGGGAGGAGGAACACTGAAGCTTTCTTT. Translating it yields CASTPQGRRNTEAFF. The chain employs TRBV2 and TRBJ1-1; 7 bases align to TRBD1. Germline loops: CDR1 SNHLY, CDR2 FYNNEI. Trimming cost V 7 bases and J 1 base; bases outside gene matches: 9. This CDR3 spans 15 amino acids.

This clone has just one count. The gene calls are TRBV24-1 and TRBJ1-2; D gene uncertain. The CDR3 has 12 residues. The V gene's germline CDR1 is KGHDR and CDR2 SFDVKD. With 2 bases removed from V and 8 bases from J, the gap between germline ends came to 8 bases. In nucleotides, the CDR3 is TGTGCCACCAGTGATTCTCGGTCCGGCTACACCTTC. Amino acids: CATSDSRSGYTF.

This chain links TRBV6-5 with TRBJ2-7; no reliable D call. The CDR3 loop spans 11 amino acids. Germline V gene lookup returns CDR1 MNHEY and CDR2 SVGAGI. With 0 bases removed from V and 7 bases from J, the gap between germline ends came to 4 bases. The CDR3 loop reads CASSYSEEQYF. The CDR3 coding sequence is TGTGCCAGCAGTTACTCGGAGGAGCAGTACTTC.

This clone appeared a few times. The J gene is TRBJ2-2, the V gene TRBV20-1; possibly TRBD1 for D (6 bases). CDR3 size: 15 residues. The V end lost 3 bases, the J end lost 3 bases, and 14 bases lay between the germline ends. The germline CDR1 and CDR2 sequences are DFQATT and SNEGSKA (reference sequence). CDR3 DNA sequence: TGCAGTGCTAGTGGGGTCAGGGGTTACACCGGGGAGCTGTTTTTT. Protein product: CSASGVRGYTGELFF.